What follows describes a single T cell receptor beta chain. The data were obtained in a study of blood T cell repertoires in COVID-19. The table came from immunoSEQ multiplex PCR; TCRdb's copy has only in-frame clones and leaves some out. The sample holds around 280,000 clones; around 92% are singletons and the top ten take roughly 11%. Specimen: peripheral blood. This sequence was found in a woman in her twenties or thirties with COVID-19, enrolled during active disease.

CDR3 sequence (DNA): TGTGCCAGTAGTATGGGGGGGTCCCCCGGGGCCAACGTCCTGACTTTC. Its translation: CASSMGGSPGANVLTF. The chain combines TRBV19 with TRBJ2-6; 7 nucleotides line up with TRBD2. The V gene's germline CDR1 is LNHDA and CDR2 SQIVND (reference sequence). The CDR3 loop spans 16 amino acids. J was trimmed by 4 bases and V by 3 bases; bases with no gene match: 6.